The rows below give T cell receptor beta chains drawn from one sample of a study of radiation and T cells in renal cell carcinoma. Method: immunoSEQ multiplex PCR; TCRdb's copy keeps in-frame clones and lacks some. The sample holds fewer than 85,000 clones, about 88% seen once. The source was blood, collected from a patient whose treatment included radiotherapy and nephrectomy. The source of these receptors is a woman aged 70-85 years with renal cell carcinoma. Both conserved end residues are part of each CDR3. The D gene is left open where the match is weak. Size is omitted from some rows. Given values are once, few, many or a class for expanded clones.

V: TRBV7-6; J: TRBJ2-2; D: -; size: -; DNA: TGTGCCAGCAGCTTGGGACACCGAGCCGGGGAGCTGTTTTTT; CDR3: CASSLGHRAGELFF
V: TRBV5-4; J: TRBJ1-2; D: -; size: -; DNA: TGTGCCAGCAGCCCCGCAGGGACTCAGAACTATGGCTACACCTTC; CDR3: CASSPAGTQNYGYTF
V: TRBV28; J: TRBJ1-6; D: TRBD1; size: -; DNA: TGTGCCAGCAGTCGTGGGACAGCAAAGAATTCACCCCTCCACTTT; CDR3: CASSRGTAKNSPLHF
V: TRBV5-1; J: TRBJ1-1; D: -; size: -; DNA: TGCGCCAGCAGCCCGAACAGGAACACTGAAGCTTTCTTT; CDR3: CASSPNRNTEAFF
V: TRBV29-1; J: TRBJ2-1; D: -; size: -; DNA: TGCAGCGGTTACGACACGGGCTCCTACAATGAGCAGTTCTTC; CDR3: CSGYDTGSYNEQFF
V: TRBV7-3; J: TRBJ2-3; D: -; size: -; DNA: TGTGCCAGCAGCTTATCGCCCCGCACAGATACGCAGTATTTT; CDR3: CASSLSPRTDTQYF
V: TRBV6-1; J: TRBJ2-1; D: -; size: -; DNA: TGTGCCAGCTTTGGACCCCTCATCAATGAGCAGTTCTTC; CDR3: CASFGPLINEQFF
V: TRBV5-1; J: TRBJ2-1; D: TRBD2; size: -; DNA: TGCGCCAGCAGCCGGGTAGCGGGGGCCCACAATGAGCAGTTCTTC; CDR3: CASSRVAGAHNEQFF
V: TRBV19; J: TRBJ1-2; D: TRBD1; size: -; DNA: TGTGCCAGTAGTCCGGACAGGTTGGATGGCTACACCTTC; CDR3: CASSPDRLDGYTF
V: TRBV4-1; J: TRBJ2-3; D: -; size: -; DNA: TGCGCCAGCAGCCGCGCCGGGACTGATCTTGATACGCAGTATTTT; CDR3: CASSRAGTDLDTQYF
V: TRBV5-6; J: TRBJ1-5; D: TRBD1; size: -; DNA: TGTGCCAGCAGTAAGGACAGGGGAATTCAGCCCCAGCATTTT; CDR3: CASSKDRGIQPQHF
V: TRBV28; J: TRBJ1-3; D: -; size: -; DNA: TGTGCCAGCAGTGAGAGGATGTCTGGAAACACCATATATTTT; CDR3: CASSERMSGNTIYF
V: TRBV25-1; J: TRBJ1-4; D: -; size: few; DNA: TGTGCCAGCAGGGCAACTAATGAAAAACTGTTTTTT; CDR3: CASRATNEKLFF
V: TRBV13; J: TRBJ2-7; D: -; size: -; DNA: TGTGCCAGCAGCCTGGGCCAGGGAGAATACGAGCAGTACTTC; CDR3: CASSLGQGEYEQYF
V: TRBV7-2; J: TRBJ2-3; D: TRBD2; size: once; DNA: TGTGCCAGCAGCCCCCGACGACTAGCGGGGGACACAGATACGCAGTATTTT; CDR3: CASSPRRLAGDTDTQYF
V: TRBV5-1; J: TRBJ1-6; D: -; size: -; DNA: TGCGCCAGCAGCTTGGACGGTTCCTATAATTCACCCCTCCACTTT; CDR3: CASSLDGSYNSPLHF
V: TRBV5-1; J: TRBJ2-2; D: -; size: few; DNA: TGCGCCAGCAGCTCCGGACCTAACACCGGGGAGCTGTTTTTT; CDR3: CASSSGPNTGELFF
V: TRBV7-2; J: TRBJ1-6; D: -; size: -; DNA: TGTGCCAGCACCCTCGGCATGAATTCACCCCTCCACTTT; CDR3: CASTLGMNSPLHF
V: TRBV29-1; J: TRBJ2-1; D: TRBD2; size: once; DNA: TGCAGCGGCTCCCTTCTAGCGGGGGGGCCGAATGAGCAGTTCTTC; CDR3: CSGSLLAGGPNEQFF
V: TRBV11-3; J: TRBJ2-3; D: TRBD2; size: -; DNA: TGTGCCAGCAGCTTACGGGCGTCACTAGCGGGGAGAGGGGATACGCAGTATTTT; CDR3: CASSLRASLAGRGDTQYF
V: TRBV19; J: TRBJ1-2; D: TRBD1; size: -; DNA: TGTGCCAGTAGTATAGATATAGGGGACAGGGGGAGCGCGCCTGGCTATGGCTACACCTTC; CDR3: CASSIDIGDRGSAPGYGYTF
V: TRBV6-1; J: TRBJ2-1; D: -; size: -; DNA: TGTGCCAGCAGAGCTATGATAGCGCGGCATGAGCAGTTCTTC; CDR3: CASRAMIARHEQFF
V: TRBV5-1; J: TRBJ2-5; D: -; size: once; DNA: TGCGCCAGCAGCGCCCAAGAGACCCAGTACTTC; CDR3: CASSAQETQYF
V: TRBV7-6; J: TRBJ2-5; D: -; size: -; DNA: TGTGCCAGCAGCCAGCAGACTAGGGTTTTCCAAGAGACCCAGTACTTC; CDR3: CASSQQTRVFQETQYF
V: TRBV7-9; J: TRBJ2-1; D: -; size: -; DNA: TGTGCCAGCAGCTCCCGGGACTTTTACTCCTACAATGAGCAGTTCTTC; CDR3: CASSSRDFYSYNEQFF
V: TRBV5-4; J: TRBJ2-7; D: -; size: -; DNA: TGTGCCAGCAGCTTGGACAGGGTTCTAGGCGAGCAGTACTTC; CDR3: CASSLDRVLGEQYF